The present T cell receptor beta chain was sequenced within a study of blood T cell repertoires in COVID-19. Study as a whole: Spain, Italy and the United States supplied samples that represented acute and convalescent COVID-19.

Source study methods: Amplification from reference gene primers served as the basis for estimated nucleated cell counts. Assay used: immunoSEQ multiplex PCR; TCRdb lists only in-frame clones, some missing. The DNA gave D and trimming, while V, J and clone size come from that table. The sample holds approximately 110,000 clones, about 90% seen once. One Seattle source followed patients from active infection through their disease course. V lost 4 bases and J lost 5, with 10 bases in between. The length of the CDR3 is 13 residues. Germline CDR1 and CDR2: MNHEY and SVGAGI. The sequence came from a man aged 50-59 years with COVID-19, enrolled during active disease. Material: peripheral blood. The chain links TRBV6-5 to TRBJ2-3; D remains ambiguous. This CDR3 is CASSFRRQDTQYF. The CDR3 nucleotides are TGTGCCAGCAGTTTCAGGCGTCAAGATACGCAGTATTTT.